These T cell receptor beta chains were read from a single sample in a study of blood T cells in healthy people across ages. MiXCR, applied by TCRdb to the 5' RACE reads, yields one record per CDR3 protein. The sample holds roughly 800,000 distinct CDR3 sequences, 20% to 25% seen once. This sample was also put to use in a study of T cells of mothers and their children.

The sample consisted of blood. These TCRs come from a boy aged 5-17 years in good health. The CDR3 runs from the conserved cysteine through the conserved F or W. A D gene is named only where the DNA matches it firmly. Only some rows state a clone size, as once, few, many or a class for expanded clones.

TRBJ2-1 | 13 | TRBV29-1 | - | few | CSSRGGSYNEQFF | TGCAGCTCCCGTGGGGGCTCCTACAATGAGCAGTTCTTC
TRBJ2-3 | 12 | TRBV25-1 | - | few | CASTTSTNTQYF | TGTGCCAGCACGACTAGTACGAATACGCAGTATTTT
TRBJ2-1 | 15 | TRBV4-3 | - | few | CASSHTLSSYNEQFF | TGCGCCAGCAGTCATACGCTGAGCTCCTACAATGAGCAGTTCTTC
TRBJ2-5 | 16 | TRBV12-5 | TRBD1 | few | CASATGQDTLGETQYF | TGTGCTAGTGCGACTGGACAGGACACCCTGGGAGAGACCCAGTACTTC
TRBJ2-7 | 14 | TRBV15 | - | - | CATSRAASSYEQYF | TGTGCCACCAGCAGAGCGGCCAGCTCCTACGAGCAGTACTTC
TRBJ2-4 | 11 | TRBV6-2/TRBV6-3 | - | - | CASSSQGIRYF | TGTGCCAGCAGTTCTCAGGGAATTCGGTACTTC
TRBJ2-4 | 15 | TRBV7-9 | - | once | CASSLTEMGPRTKYF | TGTGCCAGCAGCTTAACGGAGATGGGCCCACGGACAAAGTACTTC
TRBJ2-7 | 14 | TRBV10-3 | - | few | CAISEGSGTYEQYF | TGTGCCATCAGTGAGGGTAGCGGAACCTACGAGCAGTACTTC
TRBJ2-7 | 13 | TRBV14 | - | few | CASSHYPVYEQYF | TGTGCCAGCAGCCACTATCCTGTCTACGAGCAGTACTTC
TRBJ1-3 | 16 | TRBV4-3 | - | few | CASSQDRGSSGNTIYF | TGCGCCAGCAGCCAAGATAGAGGGAGCTCTGGAAACACCATATATTTT
TRBJ2-7 | 13 | TRBV15 | - | - | CATRSGSSYEQYF | TGTGCCACCAGGTCAGGGAGCTCCTACGAGCAGTACTTC
TRBJ1-1 | 15 | TRBV3-1 | - | - | CASSQDGGKATEAFF | TGTGCCAGCAGCCAAGACGGGGGGAAGGCCACTGAAGCTTTCTTT
TRBJ2-7 | 19 | TRBV18 | TRBD1 | few | CASSPPPLTGLGFSYEQYF | TGTGCCAGCTCACCACCCCCCTTGACAGGGCTGGGATTCTCCTACGAGCAGTACTTC
TRBJ1-4 | 16 | TRBV12-3/TRBV12-4 | - | few | CASSWIRGPTNEKLFF | TGTGCCAGCAGTTGGATTAGGGGCCCAACTAATGAAAAACTGTTTTTT
TRBJ2-5 | 15 | TRBV6-5 | TRBD2 | few | CASQLAGGAQETQYF | TGTGCCAGCCAACTAGCGGGAGGGGCACAAGAGACCCAGTACTTC
TRBJ2-5 | 17 | TRBV28 | TRBD2 | - | CASSFEGLAGLVETQYF | TGTGCCAGCAGTTTCGAGGGACTAGCGGGACTTGTAGAGACCCAGTACTTC
TRBJ2-7 | 14 | TRBV4-1 | TRBD2 | - | CASSSSGLSYEQYF | TGCGCCAGCAGCTCTTCGGGACTAAGCTACGAGCAGTACTTC
TRBJ2-3 | 17 | TRBV9 | TRBD2 | - | CASSAGTSGSLTDTQYF | TGTGCCAGCAGCGCGGGGACTAGCGGGAGCCTCACAGATACGCAGTATTTT
TRBJ2-6 | 16 | TRBV29-1 | TRBD1 | - | CSVVTGGMAGANVLTF | TGCAGCGTCGTGACAGGGGGCATGGCTGGGGCCAACGTCCTGACTTTC
TRBJ1-5 | 15 | TRBV6-6 | - | few | CASRNQAGNNQPQHF | TGTGCCAGTCGAAATCAGGCGGGGAACAATCAGCCCCAGCATTTT
TRBJ1-4 | 14 | TRBV7-9 | - | - | CASSLHGTDEKLFF | TGTGCCAGCAGCTTACATGGTACGGACGAAAAACTGTTTTTT
TRBJ2-6 | 17 | TRBV18 | TRBD1 | - | CASSPLQGSSGANVLTF | TGTGCCAGCTCACCACTACAGGGGAGCTCTGGGGCCAACGTCCTGACTTTC
TRBJ2-7 | 12 | TRBV29-1 | - | - | CSVTRTDYEQYF | TGCAGCGTGACCCGGACAGACTACGAGCAGTACTTC
TRBJ2-5 | 18 | TRBV4-1 | - | few | CASSQVMSGSGAQETQYF | TGCGCCAGCAGCCAAGTTATGTCGGGGTCCGGGGCCCAAGAGACCCAGTACTTC
TRBJ1-5 | 11 | TRBV2 | - | - | CASRSNQPQHF | TGTGCCAGCAGGAGCAATCAGCCCCAGCATTTT
TRBJ2-5 | 11 | TRBV29-1 | - | few | CSVEQGETQYF | TGCAGCGTTGAGCAGGGAGAGACCCAGTACTTC
TRBJ1-1 | 17 | TRBV20-1 | - | - | CSAKVQGIRILNTEAFF | TGCAGTGCTAAGGTGCAGGGAATCCGGATACTGAACACTGAAGCTTTCTTT
TRBJ2-3 | 17 | TRBV15 | - | - | CATSRDLVGGSTDTQYF | TGTGCCACCAGCAGAGATCTGGTGGGGGGTAGCACAGATACGCAGTATTTT
TRBJ1-5 | 15 | TRBV28 | TRBD1 | few | CASSAQGALGQPQHF | TGTGCCAGCAGTGCTCAGGGGGCGTTGGGTCAGCCCCAGCATTTT
TRBJ2-3 | 15 | TRBV5-1 | TRBD2 | many | CASSLGLAGTDTQYF | TGTGCCAGCAGCCTAGGACTAGCGGGGACAGATACGCAGTATTTT
TRBJ2-2 | 16 | TRBV5-5 | - | few | CASSSPQGVDTGELFF | TGTGCCAGCAGCTCGCCTCAGGGTGTCGACACCGGGGAGCTGTTTTTT
TRBJ2-5 | 13 | TRBV5-5 | - | - | CASSSGVWETQYF | TGTGCCAGCAGCTCAGGGGTCTGGGAGACCCAGTACTTC
TRBJ2-3 | 17 | TRBV20-1 | - | - | CSARPFSSDPSTDTQYF | TGCAGTGCCCGGCCCTTTTCTAGCGACCCTAGCACAGATACGCAGTATTTT
TRBJ2-7 | 14 | TRBV20-1 | TRBD2 | few | CSALALAGVYEQYF | TGCAGTGCCCTCGCCCTAGCGGGGGTCTACGAGCAGTACTTC
TRBJ1-1 | 14 | TRBV12-3/TRBV12-4 | TRBD1 | few | CASRDRGPETEAFF | TGTGCCAGCAGGGATAGGGGGCCGGAGACTGAAGCTTTCTTT
TRBJ2-3 | 13 | TRBV7-3 | - | - | CASSSDHPDTQYF | TGTGCCAGCAGCTCAGATCACCCAGATACGCAGTATTTT
TRBJ2-7 | 13 | TRBV13 | - | - | CASSFGPPGEQYF | TGTGCTAGCAGCTTCGGACCCCCGGGGGAGCAGTACTTC
TRBJ2-7 | 12 | TRBV28 | - | - | CATTGPGHEQYF | TGTGCCACCACCGGACCCGGCCACGAGCAGTACTTC
TRBJ2-3 | 13 | TRBV29-1 | - | few | CSVELQITDTQYF | TGCAGCGTTGAGTTGCAGATCACAGATACGCAGTATTTT
TRBJ2-7 | 14 | TRBV29-1 | TRBD2 | few | CSVKGLAGDYEQYF | TGCAGCGTTAAGGGACTAGCGGGAGATTACGAGCAGTACTTC
TRBJ2-5 | 13 | TRBV29-1 | TRBD1 | few | CSVGQGVGETQYF | TGCAGCGTTGGACAGGGGGTCGGAGAGACCCAGTACTTC
TRBJ2-7 | 13 | TRBV5-1 | - | many | CASSLGSVYEQYF | TGCGCCAGCAGCTTGGGGTCAGTGTACGAGCAGTACTTC
TRBJ1-4 | 14 | TRBV4-1 | - | - | CASSQGLALEKLFF | TGCGCCAGCAGCCAAGGCCTAGCATTAGAAAAACTGTTTTTT
TRBJ1-1 | 14 | TRBV13 | TRBD1 | - | CASGGRQGSTEAFF | TGTGCCAGCGGCGGAAGACAGGGGAGCACTGAAGCTTTCTTT
TRBJ2-1 | 13 | TRBV5-1 | - | few | CASGLEGNNEQFF | TGCGCCAGCGGCTTAGAAGGAAACAATGAGCAGTTCTTC
TRBJ2-2 | 14 | TRBV6-5 | - | - | CASSYSAFDGELFF | TGTGCCAGCAGTTACTCGGCCTTTGACGGGGAGCTGTTTTTT
TRBJ2-7 | 14 | TRBV12-3/TRBV12-4 | - | - | CASSFESISTRQYF | TGTGCCAGCAGTTTTGAAAGTATATCTACGAGGCAGTACTTC
TRBJ2-7 | 14 | TRBV27 | TRBD2 | - | CASSPPGGYYGQYF | TGTGCCAGCAGTCCTCCGGGGGGATATTACGGGCAGTACTTC
TRBJ1-1 | 15 | TRBV20-1 | - | few | CSARSRAQLRTEAFF | TGCAGTGCTAGATCCCGCGCGCAGCTGAGGACTGAAGCTTTCTTT
TRBJ2-2 | 15 | TRBV20-1 | TRBD1 | - | CSASGTGSNTGELFF | TGCAGTGCTAGCGGGACAGGGTCGAACACCGGGGAGCTGTTTTTT
TRBJ1-5 | 14 | TRBV20-1 | - | few | CSGREELSNQPQHF | TGCAGTGGCCGGGAGGAGTTGAGCAATCAGCCCCAGCATTTT
TRBJ1-2 | 16 | TRBV11-2 | TRBD1 | - | CASSGAQGFAWDGYTF | TGTGCCAGCAGCGGGGCACAGGGGTTCGCGTGGGATGGCTACACCTTC
TRBJ1-5 | 17 | TRBV5-5 | TRBD1 | - | CASSLDWTGPGNQPQHF | TGTGCCAGCAGCTTGGACTGGACAGGGCCAGGAAATCAGCCCCAGCATTTT
TRBJ2-1 | 17 | TRBV29-1 | - | - | CSVEAEASRDSYNEQFF | TGCAGCGTTGAAGCAGAGGCTAGCAGGGATTCCTACAATGAGCAGTTCTTC
TRBJ2-1 | 17 | TRBV11-2 | - | few | CASSPRIPGELYNEQFF | TGTGCCAGCAGCCCCCGGATTCCAGGGGAACTTTACAATGAGCAGTTCTTC
TRBJ2-4 | 15 | TRBV28 | - | - | CASTERAAAKNIQYF | TGTGCCAGCACGGAGAGGGCAGCTGCCAAAAACATTCAGTACTTC
TRBJ2-5 | 16 | TRBV12-3/TRBV12-4 | - | - | CASRDTGTTSPLEQYF | TGTGCCAGCAGAGACACCGGGACAACGTCGCCATTGGAGCAGTACTTC